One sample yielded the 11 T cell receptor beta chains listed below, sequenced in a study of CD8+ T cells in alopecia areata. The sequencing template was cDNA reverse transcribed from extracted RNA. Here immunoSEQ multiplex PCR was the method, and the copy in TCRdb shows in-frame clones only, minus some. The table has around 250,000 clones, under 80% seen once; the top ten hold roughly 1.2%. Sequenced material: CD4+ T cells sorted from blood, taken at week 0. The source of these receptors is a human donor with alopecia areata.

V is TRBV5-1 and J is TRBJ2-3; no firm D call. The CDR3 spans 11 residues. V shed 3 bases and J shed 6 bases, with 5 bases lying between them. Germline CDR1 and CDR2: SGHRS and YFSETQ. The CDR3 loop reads CASSWSDTQYF. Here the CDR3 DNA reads TGCGCCAGCAGCTGGTCGGATACGCAGTATTTT.

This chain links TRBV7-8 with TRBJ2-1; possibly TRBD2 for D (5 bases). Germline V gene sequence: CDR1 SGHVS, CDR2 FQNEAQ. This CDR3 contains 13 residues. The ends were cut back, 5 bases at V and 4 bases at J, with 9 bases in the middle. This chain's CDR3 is CASSTREYNEQFF. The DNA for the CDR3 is TGTGCCAGCAGCACCCGGGAATACAATGAGCAGTTCTTC.

The CDR3 DNA is TGTGCCAGCAACGAAGACCTGGACACTGAAGCTTTCTTT. Translated, it gives CASNEDLDTEAFF. The chain employs TRBV7-9 and TRBJ1-1; D remains unclear. V was cut by 7 bases and J by 3 bases, with 12 bases left in between. The germline CDR1 and CDR2 sequences are SEHNR and FQNEAQ (reference sequence). The CDR3 runs 13 residues.

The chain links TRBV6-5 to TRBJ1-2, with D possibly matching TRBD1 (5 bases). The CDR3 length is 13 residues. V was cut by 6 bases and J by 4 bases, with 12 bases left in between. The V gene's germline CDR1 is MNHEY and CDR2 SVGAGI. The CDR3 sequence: CASSPLRVYGYTF. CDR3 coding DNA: TGTGCCAGCAGCCCACTCAGGGTCTATGGCTACACCTTC.

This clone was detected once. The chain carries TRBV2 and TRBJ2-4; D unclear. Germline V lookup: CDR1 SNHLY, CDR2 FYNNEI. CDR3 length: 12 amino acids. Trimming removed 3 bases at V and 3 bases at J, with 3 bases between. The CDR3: CASSDSKNIQYF. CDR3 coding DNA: TGTGCCAGCAGTGACAGCAAAAACATTCAGTACTTC.

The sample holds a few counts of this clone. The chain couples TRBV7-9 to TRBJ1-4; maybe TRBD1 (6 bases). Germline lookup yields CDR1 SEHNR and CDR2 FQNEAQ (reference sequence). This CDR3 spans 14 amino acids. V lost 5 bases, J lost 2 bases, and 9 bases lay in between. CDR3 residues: CASSPGVTNEKLFF. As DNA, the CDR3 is TGTGCCAGCAGCCCAGGGGTGACTAATGAAAAACTGTTTTTT.

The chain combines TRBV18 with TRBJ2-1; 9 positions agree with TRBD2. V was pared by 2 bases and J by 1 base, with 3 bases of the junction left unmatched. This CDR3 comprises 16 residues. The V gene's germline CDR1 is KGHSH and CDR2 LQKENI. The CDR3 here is CASSPITSGSYNEQFF. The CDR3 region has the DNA TGTGCCAGCTCACCAATAACTAGCGGGTCCTACAATGAGCAGTTCTTC.

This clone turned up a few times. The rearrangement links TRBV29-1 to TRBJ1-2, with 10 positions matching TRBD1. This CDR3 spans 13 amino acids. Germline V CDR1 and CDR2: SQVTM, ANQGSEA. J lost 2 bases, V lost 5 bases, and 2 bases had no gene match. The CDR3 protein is CSVLGQGNYGYTF. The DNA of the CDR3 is TGCAGCGTTTTGGGACAGGGGAACTATGGCTACACCTTC.

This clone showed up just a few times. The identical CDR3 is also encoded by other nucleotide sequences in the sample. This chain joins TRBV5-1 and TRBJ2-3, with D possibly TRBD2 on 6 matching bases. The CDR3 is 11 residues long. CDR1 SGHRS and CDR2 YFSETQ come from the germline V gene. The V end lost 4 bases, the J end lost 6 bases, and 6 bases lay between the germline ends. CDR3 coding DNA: TGCGCCAGCAGCAGCGGGGATACGCAGTATTTT. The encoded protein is CASSSGDTQYF.

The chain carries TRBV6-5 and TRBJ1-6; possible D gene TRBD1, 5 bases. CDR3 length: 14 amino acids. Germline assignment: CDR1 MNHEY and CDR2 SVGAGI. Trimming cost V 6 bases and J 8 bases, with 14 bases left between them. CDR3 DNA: TGTGCCAGCAGGCTAGGGCGGGGGGATTCACCCCTCCACTTT. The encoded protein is CASRLGRGDSPLHF.

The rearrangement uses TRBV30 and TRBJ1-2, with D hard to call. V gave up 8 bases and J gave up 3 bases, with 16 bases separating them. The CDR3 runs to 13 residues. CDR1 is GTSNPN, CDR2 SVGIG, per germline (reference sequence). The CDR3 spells CAGLAQVYYGYTF. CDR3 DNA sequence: TGTGCCGGCTTAGCCCAGGTTTACTATGGCTACACCTTC.